This T cell receptor (beta chain) is drawn from a study of T cell responses to AZD1222 COVID-19 vaccine. This CDR3 region has 12 residues. With 0 bases removed from V and 9 bases from J, the gap between germline ends came to 9 bases. Germline-derived CDR1 and CDR2 are SGHRS and YFSETQ. Here immunoSEQ multiplex PCR was the method, and the copy in TCRdb shows in-frame clones only, minus some. Of about 120,000 clones listed, about 90% are singletons. This specimen was peripheral blood, taken on day 0 of AZD1222 vaccination. The sequence was collected from an adult in good health. The genes are TRBV5-1 and TRBJ1-2; D gene uncertain. The CDR3, as DNA: TGCGCCAGCAGCTTGGAATCAGTACGCTACACCTTC. This gives the protein CASSLESVRYTF.